The clone carrying this T cell receptor (beta chain) was seen once. Its specificity is unknown. Sequenced by immunoSEQ multiplex PCR; TCRdb stores in-frame clones only, minus some. The data contain approximately 200,000 clones, around 88% of them singletons. The donors were members of the roughly 120-subject validation cohort (separate from the approximately 670-subject first cohort). CDR3 size: 16 residues. Per germline, CDR1 SNHLY and CDR2 FYNNEI. Trimming removed 5 bases from V and 2 bases from J; junction bases left unmatched: 6. This specimen comes from a study of cytomegalovirus exposure and HLA in healthy donors. General study results and limits: The study recorded 164 TCR beta chains that were cytomegalovirus-associated. Most TCRs appeared rarely, but some public TCRs recurred in many donors.

Sample: PBMCs. The source of this sequence is a young woman in good health and CMV-seronegative. V is TRBV2 and J is TRBJ1-3; 10 bases match TRBD1. In DNA, the CDR3 is TGTGCCAGCAGTCGGGACAGGGGACGGCCTGGAAACACCATATATTTT. It specifies CASSRDRGRPGNTIYF. The complete variable domain, with remaining parts taken from reference TRBV2 and TRBJ1-3, reads EPEVTQTPSHQVTQMGQEVILRCVPISNHLYFYWYRQILGQKVEFLVSFYNNEISEKSEIFDDQFSVERPDGSNFTLKIRSTKLEDSAMYFCASSRDRGRPGNTIYFGEGSWLTVV.